What follows describes a single T cell receptor (beta chain). A read error may explain this, as a much larger clone is one base away. A J-beta primer mix and a sample-barcoded 5' primer were used in a second PCR of roughly 6 to 11 cycles. MiXCR, applied by TCRdb to the 5' RACE reads, yields one record per CDR3 protein. The repertoire holds 2 million or so distinct CDR3 sequences, with about 50% as singletons. CDR3 length: 14 residues. Germline loops: CDR1 SGDLS, CDR2 YYNGEE. Trimming removed 2 bases from V and 2 bases from J; junction bases left unmatched: 1. The data are from a study of blood T cells in healthy people across ages.

Sequenced: blood. The J gene is TRBJ2-1, the V gene TRBV9, with 7 positions matching TRBD1. The sequence came from a woman between 35 and 50 years old in good health. The CDR3 loop is CASSVGQAYNEQFF. CDR3 coding DNA: TGTGCCAGCAGCGTCGGACAGGCCTACAATGAGCAGTTCTTC.